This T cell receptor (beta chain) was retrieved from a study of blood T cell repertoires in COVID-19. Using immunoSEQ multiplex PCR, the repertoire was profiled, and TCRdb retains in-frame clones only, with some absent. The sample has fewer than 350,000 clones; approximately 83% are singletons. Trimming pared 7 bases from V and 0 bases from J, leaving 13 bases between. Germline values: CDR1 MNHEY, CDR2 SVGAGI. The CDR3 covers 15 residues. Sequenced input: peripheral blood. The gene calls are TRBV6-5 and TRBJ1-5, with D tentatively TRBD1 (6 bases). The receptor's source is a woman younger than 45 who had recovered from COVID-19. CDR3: CASNTGIHSNQPQHF. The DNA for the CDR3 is TGTGCCAGCAATACAGGGATACATAGCAATCAGCCCCAGCATTTT.